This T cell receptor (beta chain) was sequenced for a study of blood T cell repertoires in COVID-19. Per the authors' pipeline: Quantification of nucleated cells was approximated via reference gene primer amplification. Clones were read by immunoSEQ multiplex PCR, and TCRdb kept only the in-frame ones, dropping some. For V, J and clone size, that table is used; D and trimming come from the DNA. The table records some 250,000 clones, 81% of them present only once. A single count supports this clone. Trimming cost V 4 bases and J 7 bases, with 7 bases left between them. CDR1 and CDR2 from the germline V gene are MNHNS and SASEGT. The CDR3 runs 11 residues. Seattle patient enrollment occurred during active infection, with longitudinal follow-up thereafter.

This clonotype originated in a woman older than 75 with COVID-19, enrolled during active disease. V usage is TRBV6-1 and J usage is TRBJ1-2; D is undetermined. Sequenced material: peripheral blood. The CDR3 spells CASSVARGYTF. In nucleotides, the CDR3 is TGTGCCAGCAGTGTAGCTCGTGGCTACACCTTC.